Below, 8 T cell receptor beta chains from the same sample are listed, as sequenced in a study of T-cell memory formation after mild COVID-19 (dated by TCRdb to the early 2020s). Library generation was performed with 5' RACE. Sequencing was performed on an Illumina NovaSeq 6000. The public reads were reprocessed in TCRdb via fastp at Q25 and MiXCR, keeping in-frame beta chains. Rows with one shared CDR3 protein collapse into an entry with the most common genes and DNA. This sample holds approximately 100,000 distinct CDR3 sequences; roughly 23% were observed only once. The ten largest clones take up roughly 39% of the sample. Sequenced sample: PBMCs or a T cell subset sorted from them (not recorded which). Receptors originate from a man in his late teens or twenties who had mild COVID-19 (a few samples of this study predate the infection). The sample titles of this study are shuffled in the database, so cell type and time point are left out; the donor was told from shared clones.

Ten or more counts support this clonotype. The V gene is TRBV20-1, the J gene TRBJ2-1; the D gene could be TRBD1 or TRBD2 (5 bases each). CDR3 size: 16 residues. Looked up from germline, CDR1 is DFQATT and CDR2 is SNEGSKA (reference sequence). V shed 4 bases and J shed 3 bases, with 19 bases lying between them. The CDR3 bases are TGCAGTGCTATCACGGGGCAGGGTGGTTTCTACAATGAGCAGTTCTTC. This sequence encodes CSAITGQGGFYNEQFF.

The V gene is TRBV6-2 or TRBV6-3, the J gene TRBJ2-5, with unresolved D. The V gene's germline CDR1 is MNHEY and CDR2 SVGEGT. The CDR3 runs 13 residues. V lost 1 base and J lost 4, with 7 bases in between. CDR3 protein: CASSYWGSETQYF. In DNA form, the CDR3 reads TGTGCCAGCAGTTACTGGGGTTCAGAGACCCAGTACTTC.

This clonotype was seen at least ten times. CDR3 amino acids: CASRPGQSYGYTF. DNA of the CDR3: TGTGCCAGTAGACCGGGACAGAGCTATGGCTACACCTTC. The V call is TRBV19, the J call TRBJ1-2; 7 bases are shared with TRBD1. V lost 6 bases to trimming and J lost 4 bases; unmatched junction nucleotides: 5. CDR3 length: 13 amino acids. CDR1 and CDR2 (germline): LNHDA, SQIVND (reference sequence).

This clonotype has a single count. V gene TRBV28 combines with J gene TRBJ1-1; no firm D call. From germline, CDR1 is MDHEN and CDR2 SYDVKM. Trimming took 7 bases from V and 0 from J, leaving 9 bases between them. The CDR3 has 13 amino acids. The CDR3 here is CASTRWVNTEAFF. The CDR3 bases are TGTGCCAGCACCCGGTGGGTGAACACTGAAGCTTTCTTT.

The chain links TRBV4-1 to TRBJ2-7; D unclear. V was clipped by 3 bases and J by 2 bases, with 17 bases between them. Looked up from germline, CDR1 is MGHRA and CDR2 is YSYEKL. The CDR3 is 16 residues long. CDR3 residues: CASSQETWSRTYEQYF. As DNA, the CDR3 is TGCGCCAGCAGCCAGGAGACGTGGTCCCGAACCTACGAGCAGTACTTC.

This chain connects TRBV4-1 to TRBJ2-1, with 8 bases identical to TRBD1. The CDR3 has 17 amino acids. With V trimmed by 0 bases and J by 7 bases, 11 bases remained unmatched. Germline CDR1 is MGHRA and CDR2 is YSYEKL. The CDR3 region has the DNA TGCGCCAGCAGCCAAGATTTTGTTCAGGGGGCTGAAAATGAGCAGTTCTTC. This gives the protein CASSQDFVQGAENEQFF.

J is TRBJ1-1 and V is TRBV6-5; possible D gene TRBD1, 6 bases. V was trimmed by 0 bases and J by 11 bases, leaving 13 bases between them. This CDR3 spans 13 amino acids. Germline assignment: CDR1 MNHEY and CDR2 SVGAGI. The CDR3 spells CASSYSQGLVAFF. In DNA form, the CDR3 reads TGTGCCAGCAGTTACTCTCAGGGGTTGGTGGCTTTCTTT.

This clonotype turned up a few times. This chain uses TRBV4-1 with TRBJ1-2; D is possibly TRBD1 (6 bases). The CDR3 runs to 15 residues. Trimming cost V 1 base and J 4 bases, with 13 bases left between them. Germline values: CDR1 MGHRA, CDR2 YSYEKL. The CDR3 here is CASSQGIQGSYGYTF. CDR3 bases: TGCGCCAGCAGCCAAGGGATACAGGGATCCTATGGCTACACCTTC.